This T cell receptor beta chain was captured in a study of T-cell reconstitution after alpha-beta-depleted transplantation in children. As it was prepared, the TCRbeta library received unique molecular identifiers. MiXCR, applied by TCRdb to the PCR reads, yields one record per CDR3 protein. The sample consists of some 520,000 distinct CDR3 sequences, over 25% of them appearing once. This CDR3 is 14 amino acids long. V lost 6 bases and J lost 6; bases outside the gene matches: 5. CDR1 and CDR2 (germline): MNHEY, SVGAGI. This clonotype was seen a few times. The specimen comprised PBMCs from the stem cell graft donor, sampled from the stem cell graft. This receptor was identified in a human donor who donated a stem cell graft to a child with aplastic anemia. The chain is built from TRBV6-5 and TRBJ1-4; 9 bases match TRBD1. The CDR3 coding sequence is TGTGCCAGCAGCTATACAGGGGGCGATGAAAAACTGTTTTTT. Translated, it gives CASSYTGGDEKLFF.